This T cell receptor (beta chain) appears in the sequencing data of a study of blood T cell repertoires in COVID-19. Overall study context: Acute-phase and convalescent COVID-19 samples originated in the United States, Italy and Spain.

This table comes from immunoSEQ multiplex PCR, and its TCRdb copy is limited to in-frame clones, with some not included. This sample has 80,000 or so clones, with approximately 86% found just once. Losses at the gene ends were 4 bases for V and 2 bases for J; bases not matched to a gene: 6. The CDR3 contains 17 residues. Germline V gives CDR1 KGHDR, CDR2 SFDVKD. This clonotype was sampled from a human donor in a cohort sampled during active COVID-19. V usage is TRBV24-1 and J usage is TRBJ2-3; 12 bases agree with TRBD2. The sequencing sample was made of peripheral blood. CDR3: CATSDPASGRATDTQYF. The CDR3 nucleotides are TGTGCCACCAGTGACCCCGCTAGCGGGAGGGCCACAGATACGCAGTATTTT.